This section outlines one TCR beta chain sequence together with its context. What it binds is not known. Repertoires were generated with immunoSEQ multiplex PCR, while TCRdb's copy carries only in-frame clones and drops some. The sample lists 90,000 to 150,000 clones; about nine tenths were seen once. The CDR3 runs 14 residues. V dropped 4 bases and J dropped 5; count of bases not matched to a gene: 6. In germline, CDR1 is SGHRS, CDR2 YFSETQ. The data were taken from a study of T cell responses to AZD1222 COVID-19 vaccine. General observations from the study: Among those given AZD1222, only five to seven were seropositive at baseline. Possibly, clonal diversity was underestimated; donors were largely white British and included more females. A rise in Spike-specific TCR breadth and depth followed two AZD1222 doses. Nearly half of the spike-specific TCRs reportedly recognize variant regions that carry no mutations.

This sequence joins TRBV5-1 and TRBJ2-1, with TRBD1 identical over 7 bases. The receptor comes from an adult who received the AZD1222 COVID-19 vaccine. This specimen consisted of peripheral blood, obtained 28 days after the second AZD1222 dose. In nucleotides, the CDR3 is TGCGCCAGCAGCCCGGGGACAGAGAACAATGAGCAGTTCTTC. Translation: CASSPGTENNEQFF.